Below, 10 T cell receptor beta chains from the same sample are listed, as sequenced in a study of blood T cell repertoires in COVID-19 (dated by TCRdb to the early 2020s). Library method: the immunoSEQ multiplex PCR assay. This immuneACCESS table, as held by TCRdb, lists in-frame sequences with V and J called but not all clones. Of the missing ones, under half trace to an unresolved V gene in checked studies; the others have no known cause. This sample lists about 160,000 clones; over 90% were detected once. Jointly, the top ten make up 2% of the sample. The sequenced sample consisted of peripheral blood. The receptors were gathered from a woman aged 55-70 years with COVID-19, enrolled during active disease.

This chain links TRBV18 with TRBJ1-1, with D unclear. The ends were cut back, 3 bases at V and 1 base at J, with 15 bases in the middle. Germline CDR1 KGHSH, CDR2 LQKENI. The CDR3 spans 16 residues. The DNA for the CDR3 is TGTGCCAGCTCACCTTTGCGGGCCGTTGAGAACACTGAAGCTTTCTTT. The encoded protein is CASSPLRAVENTEAFF.

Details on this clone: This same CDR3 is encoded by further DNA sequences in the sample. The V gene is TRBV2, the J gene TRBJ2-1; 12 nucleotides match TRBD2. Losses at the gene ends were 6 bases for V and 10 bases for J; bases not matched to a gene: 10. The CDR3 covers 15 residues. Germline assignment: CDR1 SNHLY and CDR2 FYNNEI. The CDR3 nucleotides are TGTGCCAGCAGCGAACGGCTAGCGGGGGGGCGGGAGCAGTTCTTC. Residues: CASSERLAGGREQFF. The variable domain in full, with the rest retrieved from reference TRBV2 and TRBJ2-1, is EPEVTQTPSHQVTQMGQEVILRCVPISNHLYFYWYRQILGQKVEFLVSFYNNEISEKSEIFDDQFSVERPDGSNFTLKIRSTKLEDSAMYFCASSERLAGGREQFFGPGTRLTVL.

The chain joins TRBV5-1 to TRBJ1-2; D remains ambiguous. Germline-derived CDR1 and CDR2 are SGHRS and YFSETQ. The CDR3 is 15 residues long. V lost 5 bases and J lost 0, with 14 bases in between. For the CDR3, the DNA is TGCGCCAGCAGGGGGAGGGTAGCTACTAACTATGGCTACACCTTC. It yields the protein CASRGRVATNYGYTF.

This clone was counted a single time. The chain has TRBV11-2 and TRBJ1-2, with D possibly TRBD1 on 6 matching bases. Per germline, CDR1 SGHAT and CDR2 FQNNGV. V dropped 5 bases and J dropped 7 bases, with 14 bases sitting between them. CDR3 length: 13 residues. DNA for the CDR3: TGTGCCAGCAGCAAACAGGGTCTTACTGGCTACACCTTC. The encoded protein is CASSKQGLTGYTF.

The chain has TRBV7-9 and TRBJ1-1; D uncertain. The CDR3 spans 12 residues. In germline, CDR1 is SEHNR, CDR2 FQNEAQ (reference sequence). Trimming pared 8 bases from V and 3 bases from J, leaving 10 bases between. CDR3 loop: CASALSDTEAFF. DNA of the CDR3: TGTGCCAGCGCCCTTTCGGACACTGAAGCTTTCTTT.

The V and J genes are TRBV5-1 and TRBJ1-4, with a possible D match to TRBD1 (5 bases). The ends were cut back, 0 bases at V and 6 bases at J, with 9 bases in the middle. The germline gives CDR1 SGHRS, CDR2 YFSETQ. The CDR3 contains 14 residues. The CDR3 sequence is CASSLERGDEKLFF. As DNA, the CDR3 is TGCGCCAGCAGCTTGGAAAGGGGCGATGAAAAACTGTTTTTT. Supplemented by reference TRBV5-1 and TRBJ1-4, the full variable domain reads KAGVTQTPRYLIKTRGQQVTLSCSPISGHRSVSWYQQTPGQGLQFLFEYFSETQRNKGNFPGRFSGRQFSNSRSEMNVSTLELGDSALYLCASSLERGDEKLFFGSGTQLSVL.

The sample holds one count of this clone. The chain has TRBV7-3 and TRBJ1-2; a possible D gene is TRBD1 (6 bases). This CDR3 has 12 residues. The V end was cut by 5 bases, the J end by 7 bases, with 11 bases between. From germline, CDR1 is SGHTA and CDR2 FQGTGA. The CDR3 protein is CASSPGGGGYTF. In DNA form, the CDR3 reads TGTGCCAGCAGCCCTGGGGGCGGTGGCTACACCTTC.

CDR3 sequence (DNA): TGTGCCAGCAGCTCCCGACTAGCTGGACTTACGCAGTATTTT. Its translation: CASSSRLAGLTQYF. The V gene is TRBV5-6, the J gene TRBJ2-3; 7 positions agree with TRBD2. CDR1 and CDR2 from the germline V gene are SGHDT and YYEEEE. Unmatched junction bases numbered 9, after V lost 3 bases and J lost 8 bases. CDR3 length equals 14 residues.

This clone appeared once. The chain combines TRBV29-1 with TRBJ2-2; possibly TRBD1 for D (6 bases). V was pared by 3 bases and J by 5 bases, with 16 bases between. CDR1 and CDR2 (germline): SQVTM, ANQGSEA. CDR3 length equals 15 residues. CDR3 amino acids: CSVDLPGARTGELFF. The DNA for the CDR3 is TGCAGCGTTGATCTTCCAGGGGCGAGGACCGGGGAGCTGTTTTTT.

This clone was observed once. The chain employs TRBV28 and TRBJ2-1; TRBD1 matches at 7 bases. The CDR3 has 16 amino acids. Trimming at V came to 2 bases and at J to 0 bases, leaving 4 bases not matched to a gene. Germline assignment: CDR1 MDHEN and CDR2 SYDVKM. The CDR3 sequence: CASSLGGQSSYNEQFF. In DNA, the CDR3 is TGTGCCAGCAGTTTAGGGGGACAGAGCTCCTACAATGAGCAGTTCTTC. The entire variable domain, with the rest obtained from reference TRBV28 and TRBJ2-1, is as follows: DVKVTQSSRYLVKRTGEKVFLECVQDMDHENMFWYRQDPGLGLRLIYFSYDVKMKEKGDIPEGYSVSREKKERFSLILESASTNQTSMYLCASSLGGQSSYNEQFFGPGTRLTVL.